The rows below give T cell receptor beta chains drawn from one sample of a study of blood T cell repertoires in COVID-19. Only in-frame clones appear in the TCRdb table, and some are missing; sequencing was by immunoSEQ multiplex PCR. The sample has 150,000 to 200,000 clones; roughly 84% are singletons. Sequencing used PBMCs or T cells enriched from blood (not recorded which). These receptors were collected from a woman aged 45-59 years who had recovered from COVID-19. Both conserved end residues are part of each CDR3. A D gene is named only where the DNA matches it firmly. Part of the rows lack a size; the others show once, few, many or a class for expanded clones.

D gene: TRBD1; clone size: NA; V gene: TRBV24-1; J gene: TRBJ1-2; CDR3 protein: CATSETGTGRDGYTF; CDR3 DNA: TGTGCCACCAGTGAAACCGGGACAGGGAGGGACGGCTACACCTTC
D gene: NA; clone size: once; V gene: TRBV28; J gene: TRBJ2-7; CDR3 protein: CASSFGTSWEQYF; CDR3 DNA: TGTGCCAGCAGTTTCGGTACTAGCTGGGAGCAGTACTTC
D gene: NA; clone size: NA; V gene: TRBV7-2; J gene: TRBJ1-2; CDR3 protein: CASSPFGDRSYGYTF; CDR3 DNA: TGTGCCAGCAGCCCATTCGGGGATCGGAGCTATGGCTACACCTTC
D gene: NA; clone size: NA; V gene: TRBV18; J gene: TRBJ1-2; CDR3 protein: CASSPDQGSGYTF; CDR3 DNA: TGTGCCAGCTCACCAGATCAGGGTAGTGGCTACACCTTC
D gene: TRBD2; clone size: NA; V gene: TRBV14; J gene: TRBJ2-7; CDR3 protein: CASSPKRGLAGSYEQYF; CDR3 DNA: TGTGCCAGCAGCCCAAAAAGGGGACTAGCGGGATCCTACGAGCAGTACTTC
D gene: NA; clone size: NA; V gene: TRBV10-3; J gene: TRBJ1-3; CDR3 protein: CAITGDILSGNTIYF; CDR3 DNA: TGTGCCATCACTGGTGACATACTCTCTGGAAACACCATATATTTT
D gene: NA; clone size: NA; V gene: TRBV5-6; J gene: TRBJ1-5; CDR3 protein: CASSLGQSHQPQHF; CDR3 DNA: TGTGCCAGCAGCTTAGGACAGTCACATCAGCCCCAGCATTTT
D gene: NA; clone size: NA; V gene: TRBV27; J gene: TRBJ1-1; CDR3 protein: CASSPDRLNTEAFF; CDR3 DNA: TGTGCCAGCAGTCCTGACAGGCTGAACACTGAAGCTTTCTTT
D gene: NA; clone size: NA; V gene: TRBV7-2; J gene: TRBJ1-5; CDR3 protein: CASSLGQAGQPQHF; CDR3 DNA: TGTGCCAGCAGCTTGGGGCAGGCCGGTCAGCCCCAGCATTTT
D gene: TRBD1; clone size: NA; V gene: TRBV2; J gene: TRBJ2-1; CDR3 protein: CASTRDSHASYNEQFF; CDR3 DNA: TGTGCCAGCACCCGGGACAGCCATGCCTCCTACAATGAGCAGTTCTTC
D gene: NA; clone size: NA; V gene: TRBV6-1; J gene: TRBJ1-2; CDR3 protein: CASSESSGGADGYTF; CDR3 DNA: TGTGCCAGCAGTGAATCCTCTGGGGGGGCTGATGGCTACACCTTC
D gene: NA; clone size: NA; V gene: TRBV27; J gene: TRBJ1-1; CDR3 protein: CASSLNSGVITEAFF; CDR3 DNA: TGTGCCAGCAGTTTAAATTCGGGGGTAATCACTGAAGCTTTCTTT
D gene: TRBD2; clone size: NA; V gene: TRBV27; J gene: TRBJ2-3; CDR3 protein: CASATPGLSTDTQYF; CDR3 DNA: TGTGCCAGCGCCACCCCGGGACTATCGACAGATACGCAGTATTTT
D gene: TRBD1; clone size: NA; V gene: TRBV7-2; J gene: TRBJ2-5; CDR3 protein: CASSIGQAQETQYF; CDR3 DNA: TGTGCCAGCAGCATCGGACAGGCTCAAGAGACCCAGTACTTC
D gene: NA; clone size: NA; V gene: TRBV5-4; J gene: TRBJ2-2; CDR3 protein: CASRGLGSTGELFF; CDR3 DNA: TGTGCCAGCAGGGGACTCGGTTCCACCGGGGAGCTGTTTTTT
D gene: NA; clone size: NA; V gene: TRBV27; J gene: TRBJ2-1; CDR3 protein: CASSPDRGSYNEQFF; CDR3 DNA: TGTGCCAGCAGTCCCGACCGCGGCTCCTACAATGAGCAGTTCTTC
D gene: NA; clone size: NA; V gene: TRBV6-5; J gene: TRBJ1-1; CDR3 protein: CASRGSQNTEAFF; CDR3 DNA: TGTGCCAGCAGGGGCAGCCAGAACACTGAAGCTTTCTTT
D gene: TRBD1; clone size: NA; V gene: TRBV5-1; J gene: TRBJ1-1; CDR3 protein: CASSSQTGEAEAFF; CDR3 DNA: TGCGCCAGCAGCTCACAGACAGGGGAGGCTGAAGCTTTCTTT
D gene: NA; clone size: NA; V gene: TRBV2; J gene: TRBJ1-2; CDR3 protein: CAAGGANYGYTF; CDR3 DNA: TGTGCCGCGGGAGGGGCTAACTATGGCTACACCTTC
D gene: NA; clone size: NA; V gene: TRBV11-2; J gene: TRBJ2-1; CDR3 protein: CASSLDGARLYNEQFF; CDR3 DNA: TGTGCCAGCAGCTTAGATGGGGCGCGGTTATACAATGAGCAGTTCTTC
D gene: NA; clone size: NA; V gene: TRBV2; J gene: TRBJ2-2; CDR3 protein: CASSEGFGRGSTGELFF; CDR3 DNA: TGTGCCAGCAGTGAAGGCTTTGGAAGGGGGAGCACCGGGGAGCTGTTTTTT
D gene: NA; clone size: NA; V gene: TRBV23-1; J gene: TRBJ1-1; CDR3 protein: CASSVGTGLGSTEAFF; CDR3 DNA: TGCGCCAGCAGCGTAGGAACAGGGCTAGGGTCCACTGAAGCTTTCTTT
D gene: TRBD1; clone size: NA; V gene: TRBV24-1; J gene: TRBJ2-3; CDR3 protein: CATSDYGTGENTQYF; CDR3 DNA: TGTGCCACCAGTGACTACGGGACAGGGGAAAATACGCAGTATTTT
D gene: NA; clone size: NA; V gene: TRBV7-2; J gene: TRBJ1-2; CDR3 protein: CASRSGTTDGYTF; CDR3 DNA: TGTGCCAGCAGGTCCGGGACAACGGATGGCTACACCTTC
D gene: NA; clone size: NA; V gene: TRBV11-2; J gene: TRBJ2-6; CDR3 protein: CASTLSGANVLTF; CDR3 DNA: TGTGCCAGCACCCTATCTGGGGCCAACGTCCTGACTTTC
D gene: TRBD2; clone size: NA; V gene: TRBV7-9; J gene: TRBJ2-3; CDR3 protein: CASSKRTSGGADTQYF; CDR3 DNA: TGTGCCAGCAGCAAAAGGACTAGCGGGGGGGCAGATACGCAGTATTTT
D gene: NA; clone size: once; V gene: TRBV19; J gene: TRBJ2-6; CDR3 protein: CASSILLSGANVLTF; CDR3 DNA: TGTGCCAGTAGTATTCTCCTCTCTGGGGCCAACGTCCTGACTTTC
D gene: NA; clone size: NA; V gene: TRBV7-8; J gene: TRBJ1-4; CDR3 protein: CASSLETTNEKLFF; CDR3 DNA: TGTGCCAGCAGCTTGGAGACTACTAATGAAAAACTGTTTTTT
D gene: TRBD1; clone size: NA; V gene: TRBV28; J gene: TRBJ1-1; CDR3 protein: CASRGQANTEAFF; CDR3 DNA: TGTGCCAGCAGGGGACAGGCGAACACTGAAGCTTTCTTT
D gene: TRBD2; clone size: NA; V gene: TRBV25-1; J gene: TRBJ2-3; CDR3 protein: CASTTAGGGTDTQYF; CDR3 DNA: TGTGCCAGCACCACAGCGGGAGGGGGCACAGATACGCAGTATTTT
D gene: TRBD2; clone size: NA; V gene: TRBV3-1/TRBV3-2; J gene: TRBJ2-5; CDR3 protein: CASSQVTSGRRRQETQYF; CDR3 DNA: TGTGCCAGCAGCCAAGTGACTAGCGGGAGGAGGAGACAAGAGACCCAGTACTTC
D gene: NA; clone size: NA; V gene: TRBV5-8; J gene: TRBJ1-2; CDR3 protein: CASSSGGAGSFHGYTF; CDR3 DNA: TGTGCCAGCAGCTCGGGAGGGGCAGGATCATTCCATGGCTACACCTTC
D gene: TRBD1; clone size: NA; V gene: TRBV18; J gene: TRBJ1-6; CDR3 protein: CASSPAGQGALSPLHF; CDR3 DNA: TGTGCCAGCTCACCAGCAGGACAGGGGGCGCTTTCACCCCTCCACTTT
D gene: NA; clone size: NA; V gene: TRBV19; J gene: TRBJ1-1; CDR3 protein: CASSIGFDRPSEAFF; CDR3 DNA: TGTGCCAGTAGTATAGGTTTCGACAGGCCTTCTGAAGCTTTCTTT
D gene: NA; clone size: NA; V gene: TRBV6-5; J gene: TRBJ1-6; CDR3 protein: CASSRPSTENSPLHF; CDR3 DNA: TGTGCCAGCAGTAGGCCCTCGACAGAAAATTCACCCCTCCACTTT
D gene: NA; clone size: NA; V gene: TRBV7-6; J gene: TRBJ1-1; CDR3 protein: CASSHNRNTEAFF; CDR3 DNA: TGTGCCAGCAGCCACAACAGGAACACTGAAGCTTTCTTT
D gene: NA; clone size: NA; V gene: TRBV12-3/TRBV12-4; J gene: TRBJ1-1; CDR3 protein: CASRQNSEAFF; CDR3 DNA: TGTGCCAGCAGACAGAACAGTGAAGCTTTCTTT
D gene: NA; clone size: NA; V gene: TRBV7-2; J gene: TRBJ1-5; CDR3 protein: CASSSTGFNQPQHF; CDR3 DNA: TGTGCCAGCAGCTCGACAGGTTTCAATCAGCCCCAGCATTTT